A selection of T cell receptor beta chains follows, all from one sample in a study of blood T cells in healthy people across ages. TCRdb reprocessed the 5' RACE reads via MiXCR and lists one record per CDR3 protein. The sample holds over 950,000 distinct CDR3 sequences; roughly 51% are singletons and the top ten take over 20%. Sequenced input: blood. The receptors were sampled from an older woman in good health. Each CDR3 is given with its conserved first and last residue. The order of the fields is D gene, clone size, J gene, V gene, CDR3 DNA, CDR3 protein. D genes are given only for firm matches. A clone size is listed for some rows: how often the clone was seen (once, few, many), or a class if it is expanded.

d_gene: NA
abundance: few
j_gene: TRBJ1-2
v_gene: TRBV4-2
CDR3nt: TGTGCCAGCAGCCCCCGCGGGGACGGGGGCTACACCTTC
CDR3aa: CASSPRGDGGYTF

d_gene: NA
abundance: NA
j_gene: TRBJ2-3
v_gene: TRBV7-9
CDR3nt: TGTGCCAGCATGCAGGGGTTCTCCGATACGCAGTATTTT
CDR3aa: CASMQGFSDTQYF

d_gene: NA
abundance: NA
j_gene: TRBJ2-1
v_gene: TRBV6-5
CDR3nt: TGTGCCAGCAGTTACTCCTTGAGGGGACCCTACAATGAGCAGTTCTTC
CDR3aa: CASSYSLRGPYNEQFF

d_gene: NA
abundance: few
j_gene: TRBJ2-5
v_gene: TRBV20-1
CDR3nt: TGCAGTGCCGATTACGGAGAGACCCAGTACTTC
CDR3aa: CSADYGETQYF

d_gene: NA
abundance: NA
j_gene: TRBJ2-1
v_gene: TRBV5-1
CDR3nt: TGCGCCAGCAGCCAGGAACCAGAGGGCAATGAGCAGTTCTTC
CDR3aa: CASSQEPEGNEQFF

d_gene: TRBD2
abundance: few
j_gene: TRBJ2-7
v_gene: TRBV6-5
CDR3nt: TGTGCCAGCAGTTACAAGTTGGGCCTAGCGGATTCCTACGAGCAGTACTTC
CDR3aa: CASSYKLGLADSYEQYF

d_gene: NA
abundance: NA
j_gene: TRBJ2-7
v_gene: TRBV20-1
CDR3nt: TGCAGTGTAAGGGCAGGGGAGGCTGACGAGCAGTACTTC
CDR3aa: CSVRAGEADEQYF

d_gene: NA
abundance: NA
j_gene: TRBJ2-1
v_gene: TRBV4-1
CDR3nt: TGCGCCAGCAGCCAAGTGGGGGACAACTGGCAGTTCTTC
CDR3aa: CASSQVGDNWQFF

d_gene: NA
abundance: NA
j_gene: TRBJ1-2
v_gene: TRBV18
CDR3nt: TGTGCCAGCTCACCAGCGGCAGGAGAATATGGCTACACCTTC
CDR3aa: CASSPAAGEYGYTF

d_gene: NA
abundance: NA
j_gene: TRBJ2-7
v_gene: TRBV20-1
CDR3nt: TGCAGTGCTAGAGAAGGCGGGCGCGAGCAGTACTTC
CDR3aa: CSAREGGREQYF

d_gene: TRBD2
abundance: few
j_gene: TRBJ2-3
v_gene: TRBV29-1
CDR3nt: TGCAGCGTTGAGGAGCGGGGGACAGATACGCAGTATTTT
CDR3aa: CSVEERGTDTQYF

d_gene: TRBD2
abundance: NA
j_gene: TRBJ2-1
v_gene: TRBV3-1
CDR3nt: TGTGCCAGCAGCAATAGACCGGGGGGTGAGCAGTTCTTC
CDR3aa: CASSNRPGGEQFF

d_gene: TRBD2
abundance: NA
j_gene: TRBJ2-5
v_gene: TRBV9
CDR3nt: TGTGCCAGCAGCGTAGTTAGCGGGAGGGCCGTTGAGACCCAGTACTTC
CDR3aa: CASSVVSGRAVETQYF

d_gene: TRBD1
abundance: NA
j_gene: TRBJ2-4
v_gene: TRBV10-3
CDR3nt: TGTGCCATCAGTGAGCAGGGAGGACAGGGGACCAAAAACATTCAGTACTTC
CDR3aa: CAISEQGGQGTKNIQYF

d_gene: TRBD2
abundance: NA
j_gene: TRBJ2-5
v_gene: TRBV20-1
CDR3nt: TGCAGTGCAAGGGGACTAGCGGGAGGTTCGGAGACCCAGTACTTC
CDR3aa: CSARGLAGGSETQYF

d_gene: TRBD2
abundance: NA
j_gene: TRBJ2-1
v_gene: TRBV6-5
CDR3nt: TGTGCCAGCAGTTACTCCCCAGCGGGGGACTACAATGAGCAGTTCTTC
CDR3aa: CASSYSPAGDYNEQFF

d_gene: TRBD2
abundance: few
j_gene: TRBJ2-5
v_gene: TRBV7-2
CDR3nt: TGTGCCAGCAGCGGGACTAGCACTCAAGAGACCCAGTACTTC
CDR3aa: CASSGTSTQETQYF

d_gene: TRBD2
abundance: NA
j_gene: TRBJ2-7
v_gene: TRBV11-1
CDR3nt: TGTGCCAGCAGCTCCAGAACGACTAGCGGGACCACCTACGAGCAGTACTTC
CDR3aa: CASSSRTTSGTTYEQYF

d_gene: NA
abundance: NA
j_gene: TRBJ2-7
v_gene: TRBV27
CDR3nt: TGTGCCAGCAGTGTAGACAGAGAGTACGAGCAGTACTTC
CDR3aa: CASSVDREYEQYF

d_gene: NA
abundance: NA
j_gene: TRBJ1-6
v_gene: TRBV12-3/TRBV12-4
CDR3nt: TGTGCCAGCAGTCCGACTACGACTGGGAATTCACCCCTCCACTTT
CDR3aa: CASSPTTTGNSPLHF

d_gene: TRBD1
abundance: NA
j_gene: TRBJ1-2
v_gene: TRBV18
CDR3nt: TGTGCCAGCTCACCTAATACAGGGGGCGGTGGCTACACCTTC
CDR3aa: CASSPNTGGGGYTF

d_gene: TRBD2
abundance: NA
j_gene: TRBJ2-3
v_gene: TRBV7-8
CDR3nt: TGTGCCAGCAGCTTATTATTAGCGGGAAGACGGGGAGATACGCAGTATTTT
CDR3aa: CASSLLLAGRRGDTQYF